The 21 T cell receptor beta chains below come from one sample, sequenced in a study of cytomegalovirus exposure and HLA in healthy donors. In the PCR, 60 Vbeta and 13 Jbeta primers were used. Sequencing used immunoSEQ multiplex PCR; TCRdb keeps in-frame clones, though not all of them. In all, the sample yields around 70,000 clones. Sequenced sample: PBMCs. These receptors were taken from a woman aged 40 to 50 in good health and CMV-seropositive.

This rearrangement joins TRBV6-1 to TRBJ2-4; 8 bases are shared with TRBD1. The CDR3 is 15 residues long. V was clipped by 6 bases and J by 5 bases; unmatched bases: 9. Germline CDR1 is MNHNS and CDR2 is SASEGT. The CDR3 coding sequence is TGTGCCAGCAGGGAAAGGGTGGACAGGGAAAACATTCAGTACTTC. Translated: CASRERVDRENIQYF.

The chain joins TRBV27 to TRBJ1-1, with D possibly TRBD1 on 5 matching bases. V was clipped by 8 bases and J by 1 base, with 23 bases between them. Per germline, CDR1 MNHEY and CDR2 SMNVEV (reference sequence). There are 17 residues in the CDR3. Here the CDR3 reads CASPGPEGLLGNTEAFF. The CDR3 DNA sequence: TGTGCCAGCCCCGGGCCAGAGGGACTCTTGGGGAACACTGAAGCTTTCTTT.

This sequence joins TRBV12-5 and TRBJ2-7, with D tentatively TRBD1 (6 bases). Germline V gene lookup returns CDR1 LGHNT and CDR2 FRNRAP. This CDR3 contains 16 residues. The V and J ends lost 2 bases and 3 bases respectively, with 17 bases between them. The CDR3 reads CASGLSRNRDIYEQYF. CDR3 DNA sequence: TGTGCTAGTGGTTTGAGCCGGAACAGGGATATCTACGAGCAGTACTTC. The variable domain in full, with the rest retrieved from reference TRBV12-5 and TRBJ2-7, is DARVTQTPRHKVTEMGQEVTMRCQPILGHNTVFWYRQTMMQGLELLAYFRNRAPLDDSGMPKDRFSAEMPDATLATLKIQPSEPRDSAVYFCASGLSRNRDIYEQYFGPGTRLTVT.

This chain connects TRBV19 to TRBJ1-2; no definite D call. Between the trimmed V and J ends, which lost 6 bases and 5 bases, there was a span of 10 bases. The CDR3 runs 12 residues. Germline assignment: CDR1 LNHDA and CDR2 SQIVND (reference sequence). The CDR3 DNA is TGTGCCAGTAGGCAAGACAAGTATGGCTACACCTTC. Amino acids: CASRQDKYGYTF.

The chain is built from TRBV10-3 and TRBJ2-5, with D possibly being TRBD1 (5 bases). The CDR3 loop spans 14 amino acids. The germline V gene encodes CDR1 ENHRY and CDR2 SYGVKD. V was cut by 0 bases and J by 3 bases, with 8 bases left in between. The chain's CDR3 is CAISESGREETQYF. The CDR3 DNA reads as TGTGCCATCAGTGAGTCGGGCAGGGAAGAGACCCAGTACTTC.

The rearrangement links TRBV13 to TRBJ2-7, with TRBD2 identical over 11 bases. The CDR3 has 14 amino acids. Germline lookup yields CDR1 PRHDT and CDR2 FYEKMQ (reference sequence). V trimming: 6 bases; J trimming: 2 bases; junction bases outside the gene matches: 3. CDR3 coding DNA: TGTGCCAGCAGTCTAGCGGGAGGAACCTACGAGCAGTACTTC. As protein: CASSLAGGTYEQYF.

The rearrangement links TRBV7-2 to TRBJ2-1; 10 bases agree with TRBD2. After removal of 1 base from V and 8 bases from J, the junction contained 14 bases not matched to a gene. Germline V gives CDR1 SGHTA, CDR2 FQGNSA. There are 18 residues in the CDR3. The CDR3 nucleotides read TGTGCCAGCAGCTTAGTCAGCGGGGGGGGACCGGGGGTAGATGAGCAGTTCTTC. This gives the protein CASSLVSGGGPGVDEQFF. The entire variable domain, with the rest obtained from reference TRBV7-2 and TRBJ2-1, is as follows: GAGVSQSPSNKVTEKGKDVELRCDPISGHTALYWYRQSLGQGLEFLIYFQGNSAPDKSGLPSDRFSAERTGGSVSTLTIQRTQQEDSAVYLCASSLVSGGGPGVDEQFFGPGTRLTVL.

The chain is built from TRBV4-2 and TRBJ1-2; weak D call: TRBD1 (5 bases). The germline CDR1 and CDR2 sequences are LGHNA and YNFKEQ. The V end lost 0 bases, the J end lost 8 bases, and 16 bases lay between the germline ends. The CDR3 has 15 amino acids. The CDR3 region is CASSQERGNRLGYTF. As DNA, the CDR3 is TGTGCCAGCAGCCAAGAACGGGGGAATCGGCTCGGCTACACCTTC.

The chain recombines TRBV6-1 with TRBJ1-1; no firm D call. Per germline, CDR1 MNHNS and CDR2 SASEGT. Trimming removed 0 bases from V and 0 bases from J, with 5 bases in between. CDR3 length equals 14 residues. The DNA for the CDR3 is TGTGCCAGCAGTGAAGCCGGGGTGAACACTGAAGCTTTCTTT. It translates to CASSEAGVNTEAFF.

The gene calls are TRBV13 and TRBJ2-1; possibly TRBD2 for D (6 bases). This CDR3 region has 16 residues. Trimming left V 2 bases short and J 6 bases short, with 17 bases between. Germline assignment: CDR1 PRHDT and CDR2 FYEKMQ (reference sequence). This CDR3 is CASSLPWRGVGNEQFF. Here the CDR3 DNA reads TGTGCCAGCAGCTTACCATGGCGGGGTGTGGGCAATGAGCAGTTCTTC. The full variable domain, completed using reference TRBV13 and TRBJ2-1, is AAGVIQSPRHLIKEKRETATLKCYPIPRHDTVYWYQQGPGQDPQFLISFYEKMQSDKGSIPDRFSAQQFSDYHSELNMSSLELGDSALYFCASSLPWRGVGNEQFFGPGTRLTVL.

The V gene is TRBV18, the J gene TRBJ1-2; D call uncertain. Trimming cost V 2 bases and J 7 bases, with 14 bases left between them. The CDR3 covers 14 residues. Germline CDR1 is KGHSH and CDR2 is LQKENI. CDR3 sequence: CASSPGPELFGYTF. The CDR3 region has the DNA TGTGCCAGCTCACCAGGCCCAGAACTATTTGGCTACACCTTC. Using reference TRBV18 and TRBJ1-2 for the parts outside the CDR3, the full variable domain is NAGVMQNPRHLVRRRGQEARLRCSPMKGHSHVYWYRQLPEEGLKFMVYLQKENIIDESGMPKERFSAEFPKEGPSILRIQQVVRGDSAAYFCASSPGPELFGYTFGSGTRLTVV.

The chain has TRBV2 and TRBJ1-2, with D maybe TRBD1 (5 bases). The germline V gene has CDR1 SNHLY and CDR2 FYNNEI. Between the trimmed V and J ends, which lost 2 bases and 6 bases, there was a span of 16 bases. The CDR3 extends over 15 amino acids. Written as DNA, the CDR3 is TGTGCCAGCAGTGAAAGGGGTCGGCAGATTGATGGCTACACCTTC. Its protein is CASSERGRQIDGYTF.

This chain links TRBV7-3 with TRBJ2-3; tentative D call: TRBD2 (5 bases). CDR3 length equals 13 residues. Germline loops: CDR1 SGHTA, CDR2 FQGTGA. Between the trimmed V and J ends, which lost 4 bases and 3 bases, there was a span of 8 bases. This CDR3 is CASSSTRTDTQYF. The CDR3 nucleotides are TGTGCCAGCAGCTCCACTAGAACAGATACGCAGTATTTT.

This chain's CDR3 is CASSTQTGQRKTQYF. The CDR3 region has the DNA TGTGCCAGCAGTACCCAGACAGGCCAGAGGAAGACCCAGTACTTC. The V call is TRBV27, the J call TRBJ2-5, with D perhaps matching TRBD1 (6 bases). The V and J ends lost 5 bases and 6 bases respectively, with 19 bases between them. CDR1 is MNHEY, CDR2 SMNVEV, per germline (reference sequence). CDR3 length equals 15 residues.

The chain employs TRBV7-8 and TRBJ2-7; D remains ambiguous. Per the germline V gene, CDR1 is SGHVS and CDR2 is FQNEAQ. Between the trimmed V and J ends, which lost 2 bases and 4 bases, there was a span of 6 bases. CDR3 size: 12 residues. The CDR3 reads CASSLNGYEQYF. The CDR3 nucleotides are TGTGCCAGCAGCTTAAACGGGTACGAGCAGTACTTC.

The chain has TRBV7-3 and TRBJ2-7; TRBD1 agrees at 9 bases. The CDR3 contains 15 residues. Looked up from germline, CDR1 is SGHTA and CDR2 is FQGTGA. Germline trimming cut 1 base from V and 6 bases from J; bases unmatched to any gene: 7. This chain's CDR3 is CASSLMGQGGSEQYF. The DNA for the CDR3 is TGTGCCAGCAGCTTAATGGGACAGGGAGGGTCCGAGCAGTACTTC. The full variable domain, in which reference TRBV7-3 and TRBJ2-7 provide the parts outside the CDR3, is GAGVSQTPSNKVTEKGKYVELRCDPISGHTALYWYRQSLGQGPEFLIYFQGTGAADDSGLPNDRFFAVRPEGSVSTLKIQRTERGDSAVYLCASSLMGQGGSEQYFGPGTRLTVT.

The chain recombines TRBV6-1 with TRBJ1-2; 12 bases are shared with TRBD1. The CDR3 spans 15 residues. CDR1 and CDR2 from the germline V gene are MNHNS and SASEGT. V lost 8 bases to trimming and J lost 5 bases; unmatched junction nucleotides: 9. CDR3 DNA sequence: TGTGCCAGCCTTAAGCTGGGACAGGGGGCGTATGGCTACACCTTC. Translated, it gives CASLKLGQGAYGYTF.

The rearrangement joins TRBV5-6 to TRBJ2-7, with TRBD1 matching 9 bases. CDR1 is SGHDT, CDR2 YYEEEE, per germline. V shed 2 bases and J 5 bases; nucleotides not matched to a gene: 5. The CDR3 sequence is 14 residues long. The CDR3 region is CASSLGTGWNEQYF. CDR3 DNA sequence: TGTGCCAGCAGCTTAGGGACAGGGTGGAACGAGCAGTACTTC. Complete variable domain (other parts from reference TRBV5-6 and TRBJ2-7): DAGVTQSPTHLIKTRGQQVTLRCSPKSGHDTVSWYQQALGQGPQFIFQYYEEEERQRGNFPDRFSGHQFPNYSSELNVNALLLGDSALYLCASSLGTGWNEQYFGPGTRLTVT.

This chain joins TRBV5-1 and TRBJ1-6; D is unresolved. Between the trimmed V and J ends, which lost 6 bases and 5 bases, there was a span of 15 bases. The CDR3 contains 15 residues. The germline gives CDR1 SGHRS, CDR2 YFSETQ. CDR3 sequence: CASTSQAADNSPLHF. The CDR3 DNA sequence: TGCGCCAGCACCTCTCAAGCGGCTGATAATTCACCCCTCCACTTT.

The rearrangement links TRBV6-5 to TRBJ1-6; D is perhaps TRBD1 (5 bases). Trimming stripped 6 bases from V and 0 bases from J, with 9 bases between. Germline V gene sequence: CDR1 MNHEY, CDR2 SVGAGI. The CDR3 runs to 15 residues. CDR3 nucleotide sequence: TGTGCCAGCAGCGCAGGGCGCTCCTATAATTCACCCCTCCACTTT. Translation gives CASSAGRSYNSPLHF.

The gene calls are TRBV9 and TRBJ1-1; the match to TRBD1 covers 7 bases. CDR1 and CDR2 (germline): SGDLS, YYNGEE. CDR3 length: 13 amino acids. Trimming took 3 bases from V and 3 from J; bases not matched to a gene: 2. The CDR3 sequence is CASSADRDTEAFF. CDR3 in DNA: TGTGCCAGCAGCGCTGACAGGGACACTGAAGCTTTCTTT.